A selection of T cell receptor beta chains follows, all from one sample in a study of control samples from healthy donors and cancer patients. Here immunoSEQ multiplex PCR was the method, and the copy in TCRdb shows in-frame clones only, minus some. The sample records approximately 60,000 clones, 85% being singletons. Material: blood. The receptors shown here come from a man aged 35 to 55 in good health. Each CDR3 is given with its conserved first and last residue. Each record gives: D gene, V gene, CDR3 length, J gene, clone size, CDR3 DNA, CDR3 protein. A D gene is named only where the DNA matches it firmly. Expanded clones get a size class; other rows say once, few or many, or leave the size out.

D gene: NA
V gene: TRBV7-2
CDR3 length: 12
J gene: TRBJ2-3
clone size: NA
CDR3 DNA: TGTGCCAGCAGCGATATAGTAGATACGCAGTATTTT
CDR3 protein: CASSDIVDTQYF

D gene: NA
V gene: TRBV18
CDR3 length: 13
J gene: TRBJ1-1
clone size: NA
CDR3 DNA: TGTGCCAGCTCACCCGAGGGGTATACTGAAGCTTTCTTT
CDR3 protein: CASSPEGYTEAFF

D gene: NA
V gene: TRBV10-3
CDR3 length: 13
J gene: TRBJ1-1
clone size: NA
CDR3 DNA: TGTGCCATCAGTCTAAATTTGAACACTGAAGCTTTCTTT
CDR3 protein: CAISLNLNTEAFF

D gene: TRBD1
V gene: TRBV28
CDR3 length: 14
J gene: TRBJ1-2
clone size: NA
CDR3 DNA: TGTGCCAGCATCACAGGGGGCGTATCATATGGCTACACCTTC
CDR3 protein: CASITGGVSYGYTF

D gene: NA
V gene: TRBV15
CDR3 length: 14
J gene: TRBJ2-7
clone size: NA
CDR3 DNA: TGTGCCACCAGCAGAGATACAGGGTTCTACGAGCAGTACTTC
CDR3 protein: CATSRDTGFYEQYF

D gene: NA
V gene: TRBV9
CDR3 length: 18
J gene: TRBJ2-1
clone size: NA
CDR3 DNA: TGTGCCAGCAGCGCAACTTATACCCGGGGTCTAAGGTACAATGAGCAGTTCTTC
CDR3 protein: CASSATYTRGLRYNEQFF

D gene: TRBD2
V gene: TRBV19
CDR3 length: 15
J gene: TRBJ2-1
clone size: NA
CDR3 DNA: TGTGCCAGTAGTAGACTAGCGAGCTCCTACAATGAGCAGTTCTTC
CDR3 protein: CASSRLASSYNEQFF

D gene: NA
V gene: TRBV6-5
CDR3 length: 16
J gene: TRBJ2-1
clone size: NA
CDR3 DNA: TGTGCCAGCAGTTATAGCCGGTCATTCGGAAACAATGAGCAGTTCTTC
CDR3 protein: CASSYSRSFGNNEQFF

D gene: NA
V gene: TRBV12-3/TRBV12-4
CDR3 length: 13
J gene: TRBJ2-7
clone size: few
CDR3 DNA: TGTGCCAGCAGTTTGTCGGCCCTCCGCGAGCAGTACTTC
CDR3 protein: CASSLSALREQYF

D gene: NA
V gene: TRBV6-2/TRBV6-3
CDR3 length: 16
J gene: TRBJ2-7
clone size: NA
CDR3 DNA: TGTGCCAGCAGTTACCCTCCCGGGACTCTACTCCACGAGCAGTACTTC
CDR3 protein: CASSYPPGTLLHEQYF

D gene: NA
V gene: TRBV2
CDR3 length: 13
J gene: TRBJ2-5
clone size: NA
CDR3 DNA: TGTGCCACCCGAGGTAACAGCCAAGAGACCCAGTACTTC
CDR3 protein: CATRGNSQETQYF

D gene: TRBD1
V gene: TRBV11-2
CDR3 length: 17
J gene: TRBJ1-2
clone size: NA
CDR3 DNA: TGTGCCAGCAGCTTAACAGGGGGTGGGAATGCTAACTATGGCTACACCTTC
CDR3 protein: CASSLTGGGNANYGYTF

D gene: TRBD2
V gene: TRBV11-2
CDR3 length: 16
J gene: TRBJ2-3
clone size: once
CDR3 DNA: TGTGCCAGCAGCTTAGGGACTAGCGGGAGTGCAGATACGCAGTATTTT
CDR3 protein: CASSLGTSGSADTQYF

D gene: NA
V gene: TRBV12-3/TRBV12-4
CDR3 length: 13
J gene: TRBJ2-5
clone size: NA
CDR3 DNA: TGTGCCATCAGACAGAGGGGCAAAGAGACCCAGTACTTC
CDR3 protein: CAIRQRGKETQYF

D gene: TRBD1
V gene: TRBV28
CDR3 length: 15
J gene: TRBJ1-5
clone size: NA
CDR3 DNA: TGTGCCAGCAGTCCGAGTGGACAGGGCGCTCAGCCCCAGCATTTT
CDR3 protein: CASSPSGQGAQPQHF

D gene: NA
V gene: TRBV5-8
CDR3 length: 15
J gene: TRBJ2-1
clone size: NA
CDR3 DNA: TGTGCCAGCGAAACCCAGGGACCCCCCTACAATGAGCAGTTCTTC
CDR3 protein: CASETQGPPYNEQFF

D gene: NA
V gene: TRBV4-3
CDR3 length: 12
J gene: TRBJ1-4
clone size: once
CDR3 DNA: TGCGCCAGCAGCCAAGATGGGCGGGACAACGTTTTT
CDR3 protein: CASSQDGRDNVF

D gene: TRBD1
V gene: TRBV5-1
CDR3 length: 15
J gene: TRBJ1-4
clone size: NA
CDR3 DNA: TGCGCCAGCAGCTTGGAGGGGGCGGCAAATGAAAAACTGTTTTTT
CDR3 protein: CASSLEGAANEKLFF

D gene: NA
V gene: TRBV18
CDR3 length: 14
J gene: TRBJ1-1
clone size: few
CDR3 DNA: TGTGCCAGCTCTTCGACATCATTTAACACTGAAGCTTTCTTT
CDR3 protein: CASSSTSFNTEAFF

D gene: TRBD1
V gene: TRBV27
CDR3 length: 15
J gene: TRBJ1-5
clone size: NA
CDR3 DNA: TGTGCCAGCAGTTCGGGACAGGCTAGCAATCAGCCCCAGCATTTT
CDR3 protein: CASSSGQASNQPQHF

D gene: NA
V gene: TRBV5-4
CDR3 length: 14
J gene: TRBJ1-1
clone size: NA
CDR3 DNA: TGTGCCAGCAGCTTGTCAAACAGGAACACTGAAGCTTTCTTT
CDR3 protein: CASSLSNRNTEAFF

D gene: NA
V gene: TRBV30
CDR3 length: 15
J gene: TRBJ2-2
clone size: NA
CDR3 DNA: TGTGCCTGGAGTCGGGGCAGGGCCAACACCGGGGAGCTGTTTTTT
CDR3 protein: CAWSRGRANTGELFF

D gene: NA
V gene: TRBV5-1
CDR3 length: 13
J gene: TRBJ1-2
clone size: NA
CDR3 DNA: TGCGCCAGCAGCTTAGGAGAAAAGGATGGCTACACCTTC
CDR3 protein: CASSLGEKDGYTF

D gene: NA
V gene: TRBV28
CDR3 length: 17
J gene: TRBJ1-2
clone size: NA
CDR3 DNA: TGTGCCAGCAGTTGGAAGGACGCGAGAGTAAAGAACTATGGCTACACCTTC
CDR3 protein: CASSWKDARVKNYGYTF

D gene: NA
V gene: TRBV3-1/TRBV3-2
CDR3 length: 11
J gene: TRBJ1-2
clone size: NA
CDR3 DNA: TGTGCCAGCAGCCGTACCAGGGACTACACCTTC
CDR3 protein: CASSRTRDYTF

D gene: NA
V gene: TRBV10-3
CDR3 length: 14
J gene: TRBJ1-6
clone size: NA
CDR3 DNA: TGTGCCATCAGCGCCGACAGGAATAATTCACCCCTCCACTTT
CDR3 protein: CAISADRNNSPLHF

D gene: NA
V gene: TRBV7-2
CDR3 length: 14
J gene: TRBJ2-3
clone size: once
CDR3 DNA: TGTGCCAGCAAACTGGGACGGAGCACAGATACGCAGTATTTT
CDR3 protein: CASKLGRSTDTQYF